The 30 T cell receptor beta chains reported below all come from one sample, sequenced in a study of low-dose radiotherapy and immunotherapy resistance in tumors. Time point reported: after trial treatment. Treatment denoted: LDRT plus nivolumab, ipilimumab, low-dose cyclophosphamide and aspirin (RACIN trial). With TRAV- and TRBV-specific primers, first-strand cDNA was made, covering the alpha and beta chains. The PCR that amplified TCRs ran for about 18 cycles, relying on a constant-region primer and a V-primer adapter. TCRdb reprocessed the reads with MiXCR, giving one entry per CDR3 protein. The sample holds 40,000 or so distinct CDR3 sequences, around 21% seen once. Sequenced here: PBMCs, sampled after low-dose radiotherapy plus immunotherapy. Every receptor here comes from a female donor with ovarian cancer.

This clonotype came up many times. The V call is TRBV4-1, the J call TRBJ1-1, with 7 bases lining up with TRBD1. CDR3 length: 16 residues. Germline CDR1 reads MGHRA; CDR2 reads YSYEKL. The V and J ends lost 1 base and 1 base, in that order; junction bases with no gene match: 6. The CDR3 nucleotides are TGCGCCAGCAGCCAAGGGTACAGGGGATCGAACACTGAAGCTTTCTTT. It encodes CASSQGYRGSNTEAFF.

This clonotype was detected many times. This CDR3 is CASSYQAGSGSEAFF. The DNA for the CDR3 is TGTGCCAGCAGTTATCAGGCAGGGTCGGGATCTGAAGCTTTCTTT. This sequence joins TRBV6-5 and TRBJ1-1; tentative D call: TRBD1 (5 bases). The CDR3 spans 15 residues. Trimming stripped 3 bases from V and 6 bases from J, with 17 bases between. Germline assignment: CDR1 MNHEY and CDR2 SVGAGI.

At least ten counts were recorded for this clonotype. This sequence joins TRBV20-1 and TRBJ1-5, with D possibly matching TRBD1 (5 bases). CDR1 DFQATT and CDR2 SNEGSKA come from the germline V gene (reference sequence). CDR3 size: 16 residues. The V end lost 3 bases, the J end lost 2 bases, and 17 bases lay between the germline ends. The DNA of the CDR3 is TGCAGTGCTAGTGATGGGGCCGTCCCGGGCAATCAGCCCCAGCATTTT. Protein sequence: CSASDGAVPGNQPQHF.

This clonotype was seen repeatedly, ten times or more. The genes are TRBV5-1 and TRBJ2-3, with D tentatively TRBD1 (6 bases). The ends were cut back, 4 bases at V and 2 bases at J, with 11 bases in the middle. Germline V gene sequence: CDR1 SGHRS, CDR2 YFSETQ. The CDR3 is made up of 14 amino acids. CDR3 in amino acids: CASSLGHPTDTQYF. The CDR3 bases are TGCGCCAGCAGCCTGGGACACCCCACAGATACGCAGTATTTT.

This clonotype was recorded at least ten times. The chain carries TRBV12-3 or TRBV12-4 and TRBJ1-2; D call uncertain. Trimming shortened V by 2 bases and J by 8 bases, and 15 bases separated the two germline ends. The CDR3 is 14 residues long. CDR3 protein: CASSLSSGPRGYTF. The CDR3 DNA is TGTGCCAGCAGTTTATCTTCAGGCCCAAGGGGCTACACCTTC.

This clonotype was recorded many times. The J gene is TRBJ1-2, the V gene TRBV30; 10 positions match TRBD1. Germline values: CDR1 GTSNPN, CDR2 SVGIG (reference sequence). The V gene end was trimmed by 2 bases and the J gene end by 8 bases; junction bases not matched to a gene: 8. The CDR3 is made up of 14 amino acids. Here the CDR3 DNA reads TGTGCCTGGAGTACCGGGGACAGGGGCTGGGGCTACACCTTC. Translated, it gives CAWSTGDRGWGYTF.

This clonotype was seen at least ten times. V is TRBV4-2 and J is TRBJ2-5, with D maybe TRBD2 (5 bases). CDR1 is LGHNA, CDR2 YNFKEQ, per germline. The CDR3 is made up of 15 amino acids. The germline V and J ends were trimmed by 3 bases and 4 bases, with 15 bases remaining between them. The CDR3 coding sequence is TGTGCCAGCAGCCAGGAAAGCGGAAGCGGAGAGACCCAGTACTTC. Its translation is CASSQESGSGETQYF.

The rearrangement joins TRBV2 to TRBJ2-7; perhaps TRBD2 as D (5 bases). This CDR3 is built from 16 residues. V lost 8 bases and J lost 2, with 22 bases in between. Germline V gene lookup returns CDR1 SNHLY and CDR2 FYNNEI. CDR3 loop: CASQDPGGRIAYEQYF. For the CDR3, the DNA is TGTGCCAGCCAAGACCCAGGCGGGCGGATAGCCTACGAGCAGTACTTC. The whole variable domain, filled in from reference TRBV2 and TRBJ2-7, reads EPEVTQTPSHQVTQMGQEVILRCVPISNHLYFYWYRQILGQKVEFLVSFYNNEISEKSEIFDDQFSVERPDGSNFTLKIRSTKLEDSAMYFCASQDPGGRIAYEQYFGPGTRLTVT.

This clonotype qualifies as medium-sized. V is TRBV28 and J is TRBJ2-1; 10 nucleotides align to TRBD2. V was pared by 7 bases and J by 2 bases, with 5 bases of the junction left unmatched. CDR3 length: 15 residues. Germline CDR1 is MDHEN and CDR2 is SYDVKM. The CDR3 region is CASTHSGRPYNEQFF. The DNA for the CDR3 is TGTGCCAGCACCCATAGCGGGAGGCCCTACAATGAGCAGTTCTTC.

In this sample, this clonotype turned up many times. The genes are TRBV29-1 and TRBJ2-2; D is uncertain. CDR1 and CDR2 from the germline V gene are SQVTM and ANQGSEA. The CDR3 covers 14 residues. Trimming cost V 4 bases and J 4 bases, with 13 bases left between them. This CDR3 reads CSVVKGRVTGELFF. In DNA, the CDR3 is TGCAGCGTTGTGAAAGGGCGTGTCACCGGGGAGCTGTTTTTT.

About this clonotype: One base separates it from a far larger clone, so it is likely a read error. The gene calls are TRBV5-8 and TRBJ2-5; D gene unclear. The CDR3 extends over 11 amino acids. CDR1 is SGHTS and CDR2 is YDEGEE in the germline V gene. CDR3 coding DNA: TGTGCCAGCAGCTTCATGGAGACCCAGCACTTC. Translating gives CASSFMETQHF.

The sample holds many counts of this clonotype. The chain carries TRBV3-1 and TRBJ1-2; D gene uncertain. The ends were cut back, 4 bases at V and 5 bases at J, with 11 bases in the middle. The CDR3 loop spans 13 amino acids. The germline gives CDR1 LGHDT, CDR2 YNNKEL (reference sequence). The chain's CDR3 is CASSPRASYGYTF. In DNA form, the CDR3 reads TGTGCCAGCAGCCCAAGAGCATCGTATGGCTACACCTTC.

A few counts support this clonotype. This rearrangement joins TRBV13 to TRBJ1-2; 8 bases align to TRBD1. The germline V gene encodes CDR1 PRHDT and CDR2 FYEKMQ (reference sequence). This CDR3 is built from 15 residues. The V and J ends lost 5 bases and 0 bases, in that order; junction bases with no gene match: 5. CDR3 sequence: CASSPPTGANYGYTF. The CDR3 DNA is TGTGCCAGCAGCCCGCCGACAGGGGCTAACTATGGCTACACCTTC.

Many counts were recorded for this clonotype. The genes are TRBV7-9 and TRBJ2-5; 7 nucleotides align to TRBD2. The CDR3 sequence is 15 residues long. Germline CDR1 SEHNR, CDR2 FQNEAQ (reference sequence). V shed 4 bases, J shed 7 bases, and the junction held 12 bases outside the gene matches. The CDR3 DNA sequence: TGTGCCAGCAGCTCACCTAGCGGTTCCGCCGGGACCCAGTACTTC. Encoded protein: CASSSPSGSAGTQYF.

This clonotype occurred many times. CDR3 coding DNA: TGTGCCACCAGCCCTGCTTTGGCTGCGGGAGTGGGAGATACGCAGTATTTT. Residues: CATSPALAAGVGDTQYF. The rearrangement uses TRBV24-1 and TRBJ2-3; 7 bases are a match to TRBD2. The CDR3 spans 17 residues. The V segment lost 7 bases and the J segment 5 bases; nucleotides outside the gene matches: 17. Germline V lookup: CDR1 KGHDR, CDR2 SFDVKD.

This clonotype has ten or more counts. The J gene is TRBJ2-1, the V gene TRBV7-8; perhaps TRBD1 as D (6 bases). V was trimmed by 5 bases and J by 7 bases, leaving 21 bases between them. The CDR3 consists of 16 residues. From germline, CDR1 is SGHVS and CDR2 FQNEAQ. The DNA of the CDR3 is TGTGCCAGCAGCCTACGGGGACACTCTAGGGAAAATGAGCAGTTCTTC. The encoded protein is CASSLRGHSRENEQFF.

In this sample, this clonotype turned up many times. The chain combines TRBV28 with TRBJ1-4, with D possibly being TRBD1 (6 bases). Germline V gene sequence: CDR1 MDHEN, CDR2 SYDVKM. This CDR3 has 15 residues. V lost 5 bases to trimming and J lost 7 bases, with 17 bases between them. The CDR3 is CASSPDVQGSEKLFF. CDR3 bases: TGTGCCAGCAGTCCAGACGTACAGGGAAGTGAAAAACTGTTTTTT. The variable domain in full, with the rest retrieved from reference TRBV28 and TRBJ1-4, is DVKVTQSSRYLVKRTGEKVFLECVQDMDHENMFWYRQDPGLGLRLIYFSYDVKMKEKGDIPEGYSVSREKKERFSLILESASTNQTSMYLCASSPDVQGSEKLFFGSGTQLSVL.

In this sample, this clonotype turned up many times. This rearrangement joins TRBV20-1 to TRBJ2-1; no clear D gene. Trimming removed 3 bases from V and 4 bases from J, with 7 bases in between. Germline V gives CDR1 DFQATT, CDR2 SNEGSKA (reference sequence). This CDR3 region has 12 residues. The CDR3, as DNA: TGCAGTGCTAGGGGCCAGTACAATGAGCAGTTCTTC. Protein product: CSARGQYNEQFF.

This chain connects TRBV3-1 to TRBJ2-5; TRBD1 aligns across 9 bases. The V and J ends lost 3 bases and 7 bases, in that order; junction bases with no gene match: 0. The length of the CDR3 is 12 residues. Germline CDR1 and CDR2: LGHDT and YNNKEL (reference sequence). This CDR3 is CASSQGQGTQYF. CDR3 DNA sequence: TGTGCCAGCAGCCAGGGACAGGGGACCCAGTACTTC.

Turning to this clonotype: A single base is all that separates this from a far larger clone, so a read error is likely. The rearrangement links TRBV2 to TRBJ2-1; 9 nucleotides agree with TRBD1. The CDR3 totals 14 residues. Germline trimming cut 5 bases from V and 10 bases from J; bases unmatched to any gene: 9. CDR1 and CDR2 from the germline V gene are SNHLY and FYNNEI. The CDR3 protein is CASSWDRAIGEQFF. As DNA, the CDR3 is TGTGCCAGCAGTTGGGACAGGGCGATAGGCGAGCAGTTCTTC.

This clonotype was counted ten times or more. The chain links TRBV18 to TRBJ1-2; D remains unclear. CDR1 and CDR2 (germline): KGHSH, LQKENI. Trimming stripped 2 bases from V and 1 base from J, with 5 bases between. CDR3 length equals 13 residues. This CDR3 is CASSPGLNYGYTF. CDR3 DNA: TGTGCCAGCTCACCAGGACTTAACTATGGCTACACCTTC.

This clonotype was seen many times. The chain is built from TRBV6-2 or TRBV6-3 and TRBJ1-1; possibly TRBD1 for D (5 bases). The germline V gene has CDR1 MNHEY and CDR2 SVGEGT. V gave up 6 bases and J gave up 4 bases, with 18 bases separating them. CDR3 size: 15 residues. This chain's CDR3 is CASSPPSGWGTEAFF. CDR3 nucleotide sequence: TGTGCCAGCAGCCCCCCGTCAGGGTGGGGCACTGAAGCTTTCTTT.

The genes are TRBV20-1 and TRBJ1-1, with a tentative D call TRBD1 (6 bases). The CDR3 has 12 amino acids. Trimming cost V 4 bases and J 6 bases, with 12 bases left between them. Germline CDR1 reads DFQATT; CDR2 reads SNEGSKA (reference sequence). This CDR3 reads CSAIQGGPEAFF. DNA of the CDR3: TGCAGTGCTATACAGGGTGGCCCTGAAGCTTTCTTT.

The J gene is TRBJ2-5, the V gene TRBV5-6; TRBD1 matches at 7 bases. This CDR3 is built from 14 residues. V was clipped by 5 bases and J by 6 bases; unmatched bases: 10. CDR1 is SGHDT and CDR2 is YYEEEE in the germline V gene. The CDR3 sequence: CASRNEGRGKTQYF. The CDR3 nucleotides read TGTGCCAGCAGAAACGAGGGCAGGGGGAAGACCCAGTACTTC.

This clonotype occurred many times. The chain uses TRBV3-1 and TRBJ1-6, with 7 bases that match TRBD1. CDR3 size: 14 residues. After removal of 5 bases from V and 6 bases from J, the junction contained 4 bases not matched to a gene. CDR1 LGHDT and CDR2 YNNKEL come from the germline V gene (reference sequence). The chain's CDR3 is CASSSGTANSPLHF. CDR3 DNA sequence: TGTGCCAGCAGCTCAGGGACAGCTAATTCACCCCTCCACTTT.

The table lists this clonotype with many counts. The gene calls are TRBV2 and TRBJ1-4, with no clear D. V gave up 7 bases and J gave up 7 bases, with 16 bases separating them. Germline V gene sequence: CDR1 SNHLY, CDR2 FYNNEI. This CDR3 is built from 14 residues. The CDR3 DNA reads TGTGCCAGCACCGCGAGGAGGACTGGTGAAAAACTGTTTTTT. This encodes CASTARRTGEKLFF.

This clonotype was found many times. The rearrangement uses TRBV7-6 and TRBJ2-5; D not resolved. The CDR3 has 14 residues. Trimming took off 0 bases at V and 1 base at J, with 6 bases between the two ends. Per germline, CDR1 SGHVS and CDR2 FNYEAQ. The CDR3 region has the DNA TGTGCCAGCAGCTTAGCCGGGTTCCAAGAGACCCAGTACTTC. It codes for CASSLAGFQETQYF.

The chain joins TRBV5-6 to TRBJ1-2; 8 bases fit TRBD1. Germline CDR1 and CDR2: SGHDT and YYEEEE. V lost 4 bases to trimming and J lost 5 bases; unmatched junction nucleotides: 1. The CDR3 consists of 12 residues. CDR3 coding DNA: TGTGCCAGCAGCACAGGGGGTTATGGCTACACCTTC. This sequence encodes CASSTGGYGYTF. The full variable domain, completed using reference TRBV5-6 and TRBJ1-2, is DAGVTQSPTHLIKTRGQQVTLRCSPKSGHDTVSWYQQALGQGPQFIFQYYEEEERQRGNFPDRFSGHQFPNYSSELNVNALLLGDSALYLCASSTGGYGYTFGSGTRLTVV.

As for this clonotype: Since a far larger clone is one base different, this is likely a read error. The chain recombines TRBV29-1 with TRBJ2-1; D tentatively fits TRBD1 or TRBD2 (5 bases each). The CDR3 has 12 residues. V was pared by 4 bases and J by 10 bases, with 14 bases between. Germline loops: CDR1 SQVTM, CDR2 ANQGSEA. The CDR3 here is CSVGSGAHEQFF. CDR3 coding DNA: TGCAGCGTTGGGTCCGGGGCCCACGAGCAGTTCTTC.

This clonotype was recorded many times. The CDR3 sequence: CASSPELGYYGYTF. CDR3 nucleotides: TGTGCCAGCAGCCCAGAGTTAGGCTACTATGGCTACACCTTC. The chain uses TRBV12-3 or TRBV12-4 and TRBJ1-2; D remains unclear. V dropped 6 bases and J dropped 3 bases, with 14 bases sitting between them. This CDR3 spans 14 amino acids.